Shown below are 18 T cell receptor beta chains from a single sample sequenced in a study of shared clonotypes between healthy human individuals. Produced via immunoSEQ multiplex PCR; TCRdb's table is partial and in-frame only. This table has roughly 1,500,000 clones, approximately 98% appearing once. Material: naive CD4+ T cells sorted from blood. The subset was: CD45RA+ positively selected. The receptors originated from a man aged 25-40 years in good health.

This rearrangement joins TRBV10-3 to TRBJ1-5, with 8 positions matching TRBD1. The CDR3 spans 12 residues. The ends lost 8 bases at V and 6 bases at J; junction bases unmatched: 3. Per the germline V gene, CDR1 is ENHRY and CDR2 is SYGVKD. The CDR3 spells CAIQGAGQPQHF. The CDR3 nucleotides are TGTGCCATCCAGGGGGCCGGTCAGCCCCAGCATTTT.

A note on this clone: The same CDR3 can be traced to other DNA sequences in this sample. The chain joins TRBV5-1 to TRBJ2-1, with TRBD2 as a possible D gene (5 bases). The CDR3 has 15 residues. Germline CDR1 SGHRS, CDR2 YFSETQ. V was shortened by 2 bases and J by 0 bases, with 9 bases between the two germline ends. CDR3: CASSLEGSSYNEQFF. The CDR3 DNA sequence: TGCGCCAGCAGCTTAGAGGGAAGCTCCTACAATGAGCAGTTCTTC.

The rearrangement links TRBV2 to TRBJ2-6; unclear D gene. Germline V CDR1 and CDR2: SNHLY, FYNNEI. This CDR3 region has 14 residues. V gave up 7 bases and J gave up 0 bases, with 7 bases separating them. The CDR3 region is CASNPHSGANVLTF. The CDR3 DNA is TGTGCCAGCAACCCTCACTCTGGGGCCAACGTCCTGACTTTC.

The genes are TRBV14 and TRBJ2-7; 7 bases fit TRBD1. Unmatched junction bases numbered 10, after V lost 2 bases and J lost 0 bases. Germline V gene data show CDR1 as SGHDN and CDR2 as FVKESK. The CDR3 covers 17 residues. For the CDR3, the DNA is TGTGCCAGCAGCCAAAGATCAATACAGGGGTTCTCCTACGAGCAGTACTTC. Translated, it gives CASSQRSIQGFSYEQYF.

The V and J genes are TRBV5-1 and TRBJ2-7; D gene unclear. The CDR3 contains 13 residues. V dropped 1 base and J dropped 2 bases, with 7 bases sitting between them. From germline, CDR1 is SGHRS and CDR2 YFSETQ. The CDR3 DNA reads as TGCGCCAGCAGCTTGACTAACCCCTACGAGCAGTACTTC. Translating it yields CASSLTNPYEQYF. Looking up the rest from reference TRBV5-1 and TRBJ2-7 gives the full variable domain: KAGVTQTPRYLIKTRGQQVTLSCSPISGHRSVSWYQQTPGQGLQFLFEYFSETQRNKGNFPGRFSGRQFSNSRSEMNVSTLELGDSALYLCASSLTNPYEQYFGPGTRLTVT.

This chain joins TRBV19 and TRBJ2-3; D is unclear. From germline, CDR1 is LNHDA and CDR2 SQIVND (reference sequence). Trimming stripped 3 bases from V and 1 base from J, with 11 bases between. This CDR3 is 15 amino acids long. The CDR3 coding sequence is TGTGCCAGTAGTATGAAGGGTCAGGGCACAGATACGCAGTATTTT. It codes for CASSMKGQGTDTQYF.

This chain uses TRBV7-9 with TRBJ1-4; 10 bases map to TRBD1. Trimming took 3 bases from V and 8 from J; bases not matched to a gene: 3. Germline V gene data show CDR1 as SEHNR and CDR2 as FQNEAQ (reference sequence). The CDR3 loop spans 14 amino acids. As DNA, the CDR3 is TGTGCCAGCAGCTTGACAGGGGGCGAGGAAAAACTGTTTTTT. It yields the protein CASSLTGGEEKLFF.

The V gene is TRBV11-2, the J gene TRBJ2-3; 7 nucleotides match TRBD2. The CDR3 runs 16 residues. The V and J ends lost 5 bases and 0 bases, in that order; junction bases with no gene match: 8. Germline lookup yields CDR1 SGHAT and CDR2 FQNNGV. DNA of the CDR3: TGTGCCAGCAGCGTCTCACTAGCGCCTAGCACAGATACGCAGTATTTT. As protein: CASSVSLAPSTDTQYF.

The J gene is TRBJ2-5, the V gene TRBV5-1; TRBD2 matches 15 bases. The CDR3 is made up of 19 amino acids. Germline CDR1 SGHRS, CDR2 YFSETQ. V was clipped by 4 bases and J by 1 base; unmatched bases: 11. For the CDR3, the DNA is TGCGCCAGCAGCCATGGACTAGCGGGAGGGCGAAGAGTCCAAGAGACCCAGTACTTC. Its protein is CASSHGLAGGRRVQETQYF. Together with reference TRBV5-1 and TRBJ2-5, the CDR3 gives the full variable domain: KAGVTQTPRYLIKTRGQQVTLSCSPISGHRSVSWYQQTPGQGLQFLFEYFSETQRNKGNFPGRFSGRQFSNSRSEMNVSTLELGDSALYLCASSHGLAGGRRVQETQYFGPGTRLLVL.

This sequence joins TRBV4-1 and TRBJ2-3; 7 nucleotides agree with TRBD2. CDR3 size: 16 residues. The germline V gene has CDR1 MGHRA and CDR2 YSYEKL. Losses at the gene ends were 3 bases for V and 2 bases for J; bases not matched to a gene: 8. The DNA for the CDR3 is TGCGCCAGCAGCCAGACAAGCGGGGCCTTCACAGATACGCAGTATTTT. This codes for CASSQTSGAFTDTQYF.

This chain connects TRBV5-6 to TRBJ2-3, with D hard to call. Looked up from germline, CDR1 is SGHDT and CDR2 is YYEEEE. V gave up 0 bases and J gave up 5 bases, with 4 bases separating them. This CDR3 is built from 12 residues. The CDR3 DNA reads TGTGCCAGCAGCTTGGAGAGAGATACGCAGTATTTT. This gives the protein CASSLERDTQYF.

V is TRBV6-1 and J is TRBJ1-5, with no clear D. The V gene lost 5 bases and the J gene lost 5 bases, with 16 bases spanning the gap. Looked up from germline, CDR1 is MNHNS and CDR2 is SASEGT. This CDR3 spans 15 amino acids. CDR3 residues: CASSNIHDFDQPQHF. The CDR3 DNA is TGTGCCAGCAGTAACATACATGATTTCGATCAGCCCCAGCATTTT.

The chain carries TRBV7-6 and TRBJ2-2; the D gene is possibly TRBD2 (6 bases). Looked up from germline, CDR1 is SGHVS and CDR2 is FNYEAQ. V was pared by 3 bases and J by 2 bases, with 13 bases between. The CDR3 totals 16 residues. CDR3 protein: CASSFSGGTNTGELFF. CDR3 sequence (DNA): TGTGCCAGCAGCTTTTCGGGCGGGACCAACACCGGGGAGCTGTTTTTT. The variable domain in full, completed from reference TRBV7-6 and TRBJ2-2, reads GAGVSQSPRYKVTKRGQDVALRCDPISGHVSLYWYRQALGQGPEFLTYFNYEAQQDKSGLPNDRFSAERPEGSISTLTIQRTEQRDSAMYRCASSFSGGTNTGELFFGEGSRLTVL.

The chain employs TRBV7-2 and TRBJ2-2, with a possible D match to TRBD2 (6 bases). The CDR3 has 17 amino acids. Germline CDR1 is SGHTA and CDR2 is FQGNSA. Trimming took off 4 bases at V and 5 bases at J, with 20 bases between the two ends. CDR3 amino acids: CASSSVGGTLGTGELFF. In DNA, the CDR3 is TGTGCCAGCAGCTCAGTCGGCGGGACCCTGGGGACCGGGGAGCTGTTTTTT. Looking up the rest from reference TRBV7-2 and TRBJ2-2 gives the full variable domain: GAGVSQSPSNKVTEKGKDVELRCDPISGHTALYWYRQSLGQGLEFLIYFQGNSAPDKSGLPSDRFSAERTGGSVSTLTIQRTQQEDSAVYLCASSSVGGTLGTGELFFGEGSRLTVL.

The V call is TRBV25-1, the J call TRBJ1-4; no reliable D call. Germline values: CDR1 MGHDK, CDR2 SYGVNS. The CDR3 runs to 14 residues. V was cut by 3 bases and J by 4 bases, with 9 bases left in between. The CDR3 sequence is CASSDAASNEKLFF. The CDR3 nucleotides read TGTGCCAGCAGTGATGCAGCAAGTAATGAAAAACTGTTTTTT.

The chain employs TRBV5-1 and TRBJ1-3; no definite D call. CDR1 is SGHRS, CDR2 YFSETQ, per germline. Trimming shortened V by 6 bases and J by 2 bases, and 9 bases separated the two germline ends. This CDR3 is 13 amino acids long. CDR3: CASTTVPGNTIYF. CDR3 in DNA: TGCGCCAGCACTACAGTGCCTGGAAACACCATATATTTT.

CDR3 sequence reads: CASSESQYQETQYF. The CDR3 nucleotides are TGTGCCAGCAGTGAATCCCAGTACCAAGAGACCCAGTACTTC. The rearrangement joins TRBV2 to TRBJ2-5; D gene unclear. V lost 2 bases, J lost 0 bases, and 7 bases lay in between. The germline V gene encodes CDR1 SNHLY and CDR2 FYNNEI. CDR3 length: 14 amino acids.

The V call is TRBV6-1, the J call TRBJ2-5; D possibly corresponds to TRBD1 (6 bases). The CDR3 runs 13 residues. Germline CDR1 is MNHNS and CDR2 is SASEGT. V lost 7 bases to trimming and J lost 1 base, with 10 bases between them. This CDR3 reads CASMRTAQETQYF. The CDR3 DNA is TGTGCCAGCATGCGGACAGCCCAAGAGACCCAGTACTTC.